This T cell receptor beta chain was observed in a study of T cell responses to AZD1222 COVID-19 vaccine listed by TCRdb under 2021. Describing the broader study: AZD1222 recipients with second doses at about 4 weeks or about 12 weeks were pooled, because spike-specific TCR depth and breadth did not differ between schedules. TCR sequencing was performed for about 240 trial participants, of whom around 210 were given two doses of AZD1222 and around 25 were given two doses of MenACWY control vaccine. Trial participants were enrolled by age into 18-55, 56-69 and 70-plus year subgroups, with roughly 160, 29 and 62 TCR-sequenced participants respectively. Beyond this particular receptor, the publication reports: The vaccine-associated CD4 TCRs covered the entire spike protein, and the dominant responses fell in regions 160-218 and 743-854. A significant rise in spike-specific TCR breadth and depth was observed after two AZD1222 doses relative to day 0 and relative to MenACWY recipients. The 56-69-year group was small, and its depth increase did not reach significance, likely because of low power. Participants were mostly white British, with more females than males. The authors suggested clonal diversity may have been underestimated. No day 14 peak-response samples were available, so repertoires were characterized only after the peak T cell response. Only a handful of AZD1222 recipients were SARS-CoV-2 seropositive at baseline, limiting conclusions about previously exposed vaccinees. Nearly half of unique spike-specific TCRs reportedly recognized epitopes outside regions mutated in the B.1.351 and B.1.1.7 variants.

Concerning this clone: The antigen it recognizes is unknown. Base-call qualities are not available, and no considerably larger clone is one nucleotide away.

The CDR3 regions of human TCRbeta chains were analyzed by immunosequencing. The authors' analysis ran thus. Repertoire TCRs were checked for matches against a reference library of SARS-CoV-2-specific TCRs that had been generated using the MIRA antigen-specificity platform. Breadth meant the fraction of unique TCRs that were SARS-CoV-2-associated, whereas depth meant the fraction of total T cells that were SARS-CoV-2-associated. Each spike-specific TCR was assigned to its reactive spike region and to a CD4 or CD8 class using the MIRA data. Log10-transformed breadth and depth values were compared by one-way ANOVA with Sidak's multiple comparisons tests. As stored in TCRdb, this immuneACCESS dataset retains in-frame rearrangements with V and J assigned. A fraction of the clones does not appear; measured against another copy, unresolved V genes explain less than half of the discrepancy, and the remainder lacks a known reason. That table is the source of V, J and clone size, and D and trimming were worked out from the DNA. Across this sample there are under 150,000 clones, with around 90% seen only once. In total, the top ten clones hold about 3% of the sample.

The sample's time point label, in plain terms: baseline before first vaccination. Vaccinee samples were obtained from the UK trials COV001 and COV002, which included a single-blind randomized controlled phase 2/3 trial of AZD1222 (ChAdOx1 nCoV-19) in healthy adults. Trial participant PBMC samples were collected at day 0 and day 28 after the second dose for TCRbeta chain sequencing. Taken from the germline V gene (reference sequence), the CDR1 and CDR2 loops are LNHDA and SQIVND. V is pared back by 5 bases and J by 10 bases, with 20 bases lying between the germline termini. The CDR3 starts with the cysteine, ends with the phenylalanine, and has 15 residues. Only the CDR3 DNA is retained, 45 bases long and in frame from the first base.

The receptor was derived from an adult in good health. Sequencing used peripheral blood, obtained on day 0 of AZD1222 vaccination. Here the chain combines TRBV19 and TRBJ1-4; perhaps TRBD1 is the D gene, with 5 bases matching. Here is the DNA: TGTGCCAGTAGTGTCCAGAGCGCAGCCGGGGGAAAACTGTTTTTT. It specifies CASSVQSAAGGKLFF.